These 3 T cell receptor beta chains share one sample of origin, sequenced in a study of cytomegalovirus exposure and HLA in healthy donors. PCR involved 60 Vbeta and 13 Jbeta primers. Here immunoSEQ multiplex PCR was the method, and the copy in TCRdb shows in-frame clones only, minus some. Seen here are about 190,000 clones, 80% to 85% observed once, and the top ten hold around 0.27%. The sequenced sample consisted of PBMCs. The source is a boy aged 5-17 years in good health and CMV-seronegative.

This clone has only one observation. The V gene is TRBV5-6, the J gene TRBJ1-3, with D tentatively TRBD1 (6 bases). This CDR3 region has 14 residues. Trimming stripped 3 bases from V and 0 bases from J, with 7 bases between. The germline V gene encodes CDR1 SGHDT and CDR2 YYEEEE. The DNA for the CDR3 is TGTGCCAGCAGCTCGGACAGCTCTGGAAACACCATATATTTT. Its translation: CASSSDSSGNTIYF.

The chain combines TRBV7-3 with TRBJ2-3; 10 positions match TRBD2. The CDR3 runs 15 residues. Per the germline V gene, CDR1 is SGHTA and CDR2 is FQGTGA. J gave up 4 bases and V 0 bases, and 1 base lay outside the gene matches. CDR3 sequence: CASSLTGLAADTQYF. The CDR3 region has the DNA TGTGCCAGCAGCTTAACTGGACTAGCGGCAGATACGCAGTATTTT.

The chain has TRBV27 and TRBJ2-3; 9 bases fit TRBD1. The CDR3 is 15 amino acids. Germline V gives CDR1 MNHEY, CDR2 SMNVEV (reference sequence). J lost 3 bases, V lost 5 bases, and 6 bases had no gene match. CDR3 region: CASSQQGAWTDTQYF. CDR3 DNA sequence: TGTGCCAGCAGTCAACAGGGGGCCTGGACAGATACGCAGTATTTT.